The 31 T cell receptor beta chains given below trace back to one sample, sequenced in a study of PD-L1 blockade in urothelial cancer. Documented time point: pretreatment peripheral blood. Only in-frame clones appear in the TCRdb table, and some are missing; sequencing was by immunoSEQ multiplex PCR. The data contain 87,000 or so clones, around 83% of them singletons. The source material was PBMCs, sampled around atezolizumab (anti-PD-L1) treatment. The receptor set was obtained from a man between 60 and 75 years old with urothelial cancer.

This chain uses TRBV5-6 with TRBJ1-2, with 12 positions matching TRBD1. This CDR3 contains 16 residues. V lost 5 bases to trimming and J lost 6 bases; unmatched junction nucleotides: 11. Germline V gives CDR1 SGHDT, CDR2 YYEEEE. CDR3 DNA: TGTGCCAGCAGTCCGGGACAGGGGGCTTCCGTGAATGGCTACACCTTC. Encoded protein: CASSPGQGASVNGYTF.

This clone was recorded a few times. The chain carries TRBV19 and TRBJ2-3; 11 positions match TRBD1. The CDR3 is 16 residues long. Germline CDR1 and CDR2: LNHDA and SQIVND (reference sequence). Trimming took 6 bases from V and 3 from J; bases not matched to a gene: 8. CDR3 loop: CASSRGQGDRTDTQYF. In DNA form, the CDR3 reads TGTGCCAGTAGCCGGGGACAGGGGGATCGGACAGATACGCAGTATTTT.

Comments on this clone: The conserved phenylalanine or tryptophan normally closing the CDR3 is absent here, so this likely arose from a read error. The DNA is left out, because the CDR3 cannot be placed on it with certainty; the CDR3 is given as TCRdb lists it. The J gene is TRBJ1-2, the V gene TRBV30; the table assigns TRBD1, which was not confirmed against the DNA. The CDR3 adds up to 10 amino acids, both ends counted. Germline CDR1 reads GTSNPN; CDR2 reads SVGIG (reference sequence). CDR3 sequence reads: CAWSEGQLIL.

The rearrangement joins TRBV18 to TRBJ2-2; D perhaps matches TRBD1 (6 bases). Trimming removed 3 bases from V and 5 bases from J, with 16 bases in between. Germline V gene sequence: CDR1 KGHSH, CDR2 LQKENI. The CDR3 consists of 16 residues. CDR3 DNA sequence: TGTGCCAGCTCACCCCCGGGACATGGAGAGACCGGGGAGCTGTTTTTT. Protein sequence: CASSPPGHGETGELFF.

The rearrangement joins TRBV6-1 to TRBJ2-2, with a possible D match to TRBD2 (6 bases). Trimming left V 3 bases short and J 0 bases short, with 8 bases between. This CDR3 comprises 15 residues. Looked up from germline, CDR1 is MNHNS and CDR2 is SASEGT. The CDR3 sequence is CASSEGDSNTGELFF. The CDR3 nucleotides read TGTGCCAGCAGTGAGGGGGACTCGAACACCGGGGAGCTGTTTTTT.

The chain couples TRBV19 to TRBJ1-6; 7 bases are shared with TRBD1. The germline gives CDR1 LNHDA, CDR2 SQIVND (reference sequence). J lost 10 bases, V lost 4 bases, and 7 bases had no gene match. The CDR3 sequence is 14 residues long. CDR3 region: CASSTTGAGSPLHF. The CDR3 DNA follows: TGTGCCAGTAGTACCACAGGGGCTGGCTCACCCCTCCACTTT.

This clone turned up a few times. The CDR3 protein is CASSLGIRTGYEQYF. CDR3 in DNA: TGTGCCAGCAGCTTAGGGATCCGGACAGGGTACGAGCAGTACTTC. V gene TRBV7-2 combines with J gene TRBJ2-7, with 8 nucleotides matching TRBD1. Trimming cost V 1 base and J 4 bases; bases outside gene matches: 6. The CDR3 has 15 amino acids. The germline V gene has CDR1 SGHTA and CDR2 FQGNSA.

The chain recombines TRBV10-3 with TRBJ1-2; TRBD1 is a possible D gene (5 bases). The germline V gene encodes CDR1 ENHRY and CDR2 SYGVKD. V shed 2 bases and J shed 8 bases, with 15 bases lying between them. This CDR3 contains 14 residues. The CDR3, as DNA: TGTGCCATCAGTGAGCCGAATCGGGGGGGAGGCTACACCTTC. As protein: CAISEPNRGGGYTF.

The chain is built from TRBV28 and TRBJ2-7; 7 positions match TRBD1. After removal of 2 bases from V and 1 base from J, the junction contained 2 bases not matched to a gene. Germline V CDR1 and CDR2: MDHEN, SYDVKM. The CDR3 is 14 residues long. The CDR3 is CASSLPGQSYEQYF. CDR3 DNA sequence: TGTGCCAGCAGTTTACCGGGACAGTCCTACGAGCAGTACTTC. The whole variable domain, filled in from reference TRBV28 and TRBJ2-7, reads DVKVTQSSRYLVKRTGEKVFLECVQDMDHENMFWYRQDPGLGLRLIYFSYDVKMKEKGDIPEGYSVSREKKERFSLILESASTNQTSMYLCASSLPGQSYEQYFGPGTRLTVT.

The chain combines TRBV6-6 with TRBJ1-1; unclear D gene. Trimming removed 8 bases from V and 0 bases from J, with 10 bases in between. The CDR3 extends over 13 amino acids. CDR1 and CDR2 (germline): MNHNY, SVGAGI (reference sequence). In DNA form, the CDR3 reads TGTGCCAGCGACTCCCATATGAACACTGAAGCTTTCTTT. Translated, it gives CASDSHMNTEAFF.

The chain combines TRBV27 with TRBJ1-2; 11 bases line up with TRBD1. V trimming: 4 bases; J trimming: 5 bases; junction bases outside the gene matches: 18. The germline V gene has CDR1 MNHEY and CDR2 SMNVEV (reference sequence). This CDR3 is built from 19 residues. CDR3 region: CASSSSGTGGRGEGYGYTF. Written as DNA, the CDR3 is TGTGCCAGCAGTTCCTCCGGGACAGGGGGACGCGGCGAGGGGTATGGCTACACCTTC.

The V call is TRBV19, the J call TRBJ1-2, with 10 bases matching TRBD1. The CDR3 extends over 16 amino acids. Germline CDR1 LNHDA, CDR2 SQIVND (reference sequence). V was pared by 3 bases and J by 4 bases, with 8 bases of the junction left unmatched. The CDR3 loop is CASSMHGTGAAYGYTF. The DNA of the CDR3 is TGTGCCAGTAGTATGCACGGGACAGGGGCGGCCTATGGCTACACCTTC.

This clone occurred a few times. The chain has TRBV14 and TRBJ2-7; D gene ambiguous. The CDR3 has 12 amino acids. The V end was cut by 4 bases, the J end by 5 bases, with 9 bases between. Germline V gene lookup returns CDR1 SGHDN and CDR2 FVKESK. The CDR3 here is CASSRSVHEQYF. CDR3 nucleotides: TGTGCCAGCAGCCGATCAGTTCACGAGCAGTACTTC.

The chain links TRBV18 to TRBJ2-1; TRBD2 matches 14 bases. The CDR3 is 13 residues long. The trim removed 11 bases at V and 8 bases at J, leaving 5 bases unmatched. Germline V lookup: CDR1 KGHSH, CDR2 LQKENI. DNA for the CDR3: TGTGCCGGGACTAGCGGGAGAGGGGATGAGCAGTTCTTC. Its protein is CAGTSGRGDEQFF.

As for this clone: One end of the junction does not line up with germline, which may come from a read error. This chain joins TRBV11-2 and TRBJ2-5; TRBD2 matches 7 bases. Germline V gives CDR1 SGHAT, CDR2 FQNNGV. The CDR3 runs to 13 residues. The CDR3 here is CASSSVESGTPYF. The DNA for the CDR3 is TGTGCCAGCAGCTCCGTTGAAAGCGGGACCCCGTACTTC.

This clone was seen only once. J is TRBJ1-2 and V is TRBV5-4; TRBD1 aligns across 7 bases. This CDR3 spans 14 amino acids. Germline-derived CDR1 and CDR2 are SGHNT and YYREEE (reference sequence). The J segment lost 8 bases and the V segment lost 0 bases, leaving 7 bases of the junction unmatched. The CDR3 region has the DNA TGTGCCAGCAGCTTGGCGGCCAGGGGGAGAGGCTACACCTTC. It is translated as CASSLAARGRGYTF.

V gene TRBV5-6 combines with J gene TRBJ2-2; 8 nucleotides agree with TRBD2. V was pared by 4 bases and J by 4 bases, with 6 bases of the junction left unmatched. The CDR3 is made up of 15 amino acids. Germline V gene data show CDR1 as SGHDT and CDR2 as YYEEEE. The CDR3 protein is CASSIAGGATGELFF. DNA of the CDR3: TGTGCCAGCAGCATCGCCGGGGGGGCCACCGGGGAGCTGTTTTTT.

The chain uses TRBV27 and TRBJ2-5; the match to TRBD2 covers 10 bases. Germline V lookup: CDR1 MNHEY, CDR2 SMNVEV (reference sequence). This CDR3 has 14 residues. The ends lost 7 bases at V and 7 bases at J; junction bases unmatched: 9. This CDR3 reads CASKERGGGRTQYF. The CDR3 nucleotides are TGTGCCAGCAAAGAGCGGGGGGGTGGGCGGACCCAGTACTTC.

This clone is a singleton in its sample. The CDR3 reads CASKETGSTDTQYF. CDR3 DNA: TGTGCCAGCAAGGAGACTGGGTCAACAGATACGCAGTATTTT. The chain is built from TRBV2 and TRBJ2-3; D is undetermined. Germline CDR1 reads SNHLY; CDR2 reads FYNNEI. This CDR3 comprises 14 residues. V lost 7 bases, J lost 3 bases, and 14 bases lay in between.

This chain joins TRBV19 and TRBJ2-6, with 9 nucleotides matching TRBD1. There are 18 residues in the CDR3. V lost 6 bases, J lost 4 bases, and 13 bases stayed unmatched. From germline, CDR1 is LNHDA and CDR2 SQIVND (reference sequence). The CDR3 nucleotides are TGTGCCAGTAGGACCTATCGACAGGGGGTGCCCGGGGCCAACGTCCTGACTTTC. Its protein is CASRTYRQGVPGANVLTF.

The CDR3 DNA reads TGTGCCAGCAGTACCCGTCAGGGGACTGAAGCTTTCTTT. Translating gives CASSTRQGTEAFF. The V call is TRBV6-6, the J call TRBJ1-1, with D possibly being TRBD1 (6 bases). The CDR3 contains 13 residues. In germline, CDR1 is MNHNY, CDR2 SVGAGI (reference sequence). V gave up 5 bases and J gave up 5 bases, with 12 bases separating them.

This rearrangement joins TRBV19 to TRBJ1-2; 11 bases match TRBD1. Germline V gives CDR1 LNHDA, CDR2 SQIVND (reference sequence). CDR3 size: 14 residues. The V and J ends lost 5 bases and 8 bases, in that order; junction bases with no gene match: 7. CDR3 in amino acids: CASSSGQGAVGYTF. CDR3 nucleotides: TGTGCCAGTAGTTCTGGACAGGGGGCCGTGGGCTACACCTTC.

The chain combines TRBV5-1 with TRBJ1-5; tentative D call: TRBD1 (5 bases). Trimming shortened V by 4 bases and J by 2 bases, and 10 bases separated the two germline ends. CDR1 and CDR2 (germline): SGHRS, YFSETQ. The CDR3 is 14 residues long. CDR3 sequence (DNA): TGCGCCAGCAGCCAAGGGACTGGCAATCAGCCCCAGCATTTT. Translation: CASSQGTGNQPQHF.

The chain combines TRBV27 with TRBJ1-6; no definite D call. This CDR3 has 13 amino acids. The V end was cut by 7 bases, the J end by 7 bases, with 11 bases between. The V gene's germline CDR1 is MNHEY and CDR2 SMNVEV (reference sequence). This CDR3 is CASKSELNSPLHF. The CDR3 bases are TGTGCCAGCAAATCTGAGCTCAATTCACCCCTCCACTTT.

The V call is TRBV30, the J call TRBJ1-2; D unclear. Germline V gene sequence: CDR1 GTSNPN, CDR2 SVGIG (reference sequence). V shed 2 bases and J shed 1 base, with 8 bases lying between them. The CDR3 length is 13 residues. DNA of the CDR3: TGTGCCTGGAGTACGGGGTTTAACTATGGCTACACCTTC. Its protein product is CAWSTGFNYGYTF.

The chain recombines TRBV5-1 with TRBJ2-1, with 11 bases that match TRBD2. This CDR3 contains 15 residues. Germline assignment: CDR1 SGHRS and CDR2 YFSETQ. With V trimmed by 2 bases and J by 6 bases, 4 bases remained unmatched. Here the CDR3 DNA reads TGCGCCAGCAGCTTTAGCGGGGGGGCCATCAATGAGCAGTTCTTC. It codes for CASSFSGGAINEQFF.

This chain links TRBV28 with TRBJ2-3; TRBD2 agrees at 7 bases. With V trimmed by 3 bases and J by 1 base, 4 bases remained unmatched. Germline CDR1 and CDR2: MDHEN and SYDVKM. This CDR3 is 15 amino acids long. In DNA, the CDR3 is TGTGCCAGCAGTTTCGGGACTACGCGCACAGATACGCAGTATTTT. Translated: CASSFGTTRTDTQYF. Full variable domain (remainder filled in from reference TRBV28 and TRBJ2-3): DVKVTQSSRYLVKRTGEKVFLECVQDMDHENMFWYRQDPGLGLRLIYFSYDVKMKEKGDIPEGYSVSREKKERFSLILESASTNQTSMYLCASSFGTTRTDTQYFGPGTRLTVL.

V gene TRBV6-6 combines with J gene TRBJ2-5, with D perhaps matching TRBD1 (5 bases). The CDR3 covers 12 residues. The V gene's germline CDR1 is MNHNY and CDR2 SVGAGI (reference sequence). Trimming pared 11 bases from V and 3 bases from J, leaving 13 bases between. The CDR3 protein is CASSLREETQYF. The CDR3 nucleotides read TGTGCCTCCAGCCTCAGGGAAGAGACCCAGTACTTC.

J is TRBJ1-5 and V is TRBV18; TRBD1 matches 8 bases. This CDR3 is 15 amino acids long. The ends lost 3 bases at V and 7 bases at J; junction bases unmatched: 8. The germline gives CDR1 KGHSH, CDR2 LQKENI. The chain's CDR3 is CASSPTTGVEQPQHF. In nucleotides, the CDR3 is TGTGCCAGCTCACCGACGACAGGGGTAGAGCAGCCCCAGCATTTT.

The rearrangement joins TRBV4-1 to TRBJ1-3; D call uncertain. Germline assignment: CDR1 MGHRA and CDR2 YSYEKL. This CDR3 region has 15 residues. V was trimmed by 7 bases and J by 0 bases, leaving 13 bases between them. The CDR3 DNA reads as TGCGCCAGCAAGAAAGAGGGTCTCTCTGGAAACACCATATATTTT. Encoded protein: CASKKEGLSGNTIYF.

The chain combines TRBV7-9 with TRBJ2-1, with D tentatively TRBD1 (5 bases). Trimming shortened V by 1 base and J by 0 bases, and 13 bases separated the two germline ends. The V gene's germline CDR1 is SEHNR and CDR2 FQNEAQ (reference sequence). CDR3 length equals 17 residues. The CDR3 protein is CASSLGSGPSSYNEQFF. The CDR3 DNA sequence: TGTGCCAGCAGCTTAGGCTCAGGGCCGAGCTCCTACAATGAGCAGTTCTTC.